A single sample gave rise to the 28 T cell receptor beta chains below, sequenced in a study of tumor-infiltrating lymphocytes in primary liver carcinoma. From about 0.5 ug of total RNA, TCR beta-specific cDNA was reverse-transcribed using a constant-region primer. A slightly modified ARM-PCR protocol with three nested multiplex PCR rounds produced these TCR beta libraries. The opening two PCR rounds, about 11 cycles each, paired TRBV1-TRBV30 forward primers with a C-beta reverse primer. Each CDR3 protein gets one entry after TCRdb re-called the multiplex PCR reads with MiXCR. This sample has approximately 80,000 distinct CDR3 sequences, with 65% to 75% found just once. From roughly 20-30 mg of unsorted bulk tissue, DNA and RNA were co-extracted together. The specimen was tumor-adjacent normal liver tissue. The receptors stem from a middle-aged man with primary liver carcinoma and hepatitis B virus infection.

Comment on this clonotype: One end of the junction does not line up with germline, which may come from a read error. V usage is TRBV10-3 and J usage is TRBJ2-7; no clear D. This CDR3 region has 12 residues. Germline values: CDR1 ENHRY, CDR2 SYGVKD. The CDR3 here is CPINEAVQEQYF. In nucleotides, the CDR3 is TGTCCCATCAATGAAGCCGTGCAAGAGCAGTACTTC.

This clonotype was observed once. No conserved phenylalanine or tryptophan is present at the end of the CDR3, so a read error is the likely explanation. The chain has TRBV5-4 and TRBJ1-2, with D possibly matching TRBD1 (5 bases). Germline CDR1 is SGHNT and CDR2 is YYREEE (reference sequence). The CDR3 is 17 amino acids. CDR3: CARSTPGRGDFNHGYTL. The CDR3 coding sequence is TGTGCCAGAAGCACCCCGGGACGGGGGGATTTTAACCATGGCTACACCCTC.

This clonotype was seen only once. The junction departs from germline at one end; a sequencing error may be responsible. This sequence joins TRBV11-2 and TRBJ2-1; 9 bases fit TRBD2. Germline CDR1 reads SGHAT; CDR2 reads FQNNGV. The CDR3 has 16 residues. The CDR3 protein is CASSSELLAGMNEQLF. CDR3 nucleotide sequence: TGTGCGAGCAGCTCAGAACTCCTAGCGGGAATGAATGAGCAGCTCTTC.

Concerning this clonotype: This may come from a read error, since a much larger clone is one base off. J is TRBJ2-3 and V is TRBV28; D is ambiguous. The CDR3 covers 13 residues. V was pared by 8 bases and J by 0 bases, with 9 bases between. Germline assignment: CDR1 MDHEN and CDR2 SYDVKM. The CDR3 DNA is TGTGCCAGCCAGGCTTTCAGCACAGATACGCAGTATTTT. Translating it yields CASQAFSTDTQYF. The full variable domain, its missing parts supplied by reference TRBV28 and TRBJ2-3, is DVKVTQSSRYLVKRTGEKVFLECVQDMDHENMFWYRQDPGLGLRLIYFSYDVKMKEKGDIPEGYSVSREKKERFSLILESASTNQTSMYLCASQAFSTDTQYFGPGTRLTVL.

The J gene is TRBJ2-7, the V gene TRBV4-3; D is uncertain. CDR1 is LGHNA and CDR2 is YSLEER in the germline V gene. V lost 6 bases, J lost 3 bases, and 18 bases lay in between. The CDR3 runs to 15 residues. CDR3 region: CASSQNESGYYEQYF. CDR3 sequence (DNA): TGCGCCAGCAGTCAAAATGAAAGTGGGTACTACGAGCAGTACTTC.

The V and J genes are TRBV11-2 and TRBJ2-7, with 8 bases matching TRBD1. CDR3 length: 13 amino acids. The trim removed 7 bases at V and 2 bases at J, leaving 4 bases unmatched. Looked up from germline, CDR1 is SGHAT and CDR2 is FQNNGV. CDR3 coding DNA: TGTGCCAGCATTTCGGGACAGGCCTACGAGCAGTACTTC. Translated, it gives CASISGQAYEQYF.

The chain combines TRBV11-3 with TRBJ1-1, with a weak D call TRBD1 (6 bases). The CDR3 loop spans 17 amino acids. With 5 bases removed from V and 1 base from J, the gap between germline ends came to 20 bases. CDR1 and CDR2 (germline): SGHNT, YENEEA. The CDR3 DNA follows: TGTGCCAGCAGCCCAAAGCCGAACAGGGCTAAGAACACTGAAGCTTTCTTT. Amino acids: CASSPKPNRAKNTEAFF.

Points on this clonotype: A much bigger clone sits one base away, suggesting this may be a read error. The genes are TRBV5-1 and TRBJ2-7; perhaps TRBD2 as D (5 bases). The CDR3 covers 16 residues. Germline values: CDR1 SGHRS, CDR2 YFSETQ. CDR3 in amino acids: CTSSLGWHTGTYEQYF. CDR3 DNA sequence: TGCACCAGCAGCCTGGGTTGGCACACCGGGACCTACGAGCAGTACTTC.

This rearrangement joins TRBV7-3 to TRBJ2-2; D is ambiguous. V lost 2 bases to trimming and J lost 5 bases, with 6 bases between them. This CDR3 is 13 amino acids long. Germline loops: CDR1 SGHTA, CDR2 FQGTGA. CDR3 region: CASSLQATGELFF. The CDR3 DNA sequence: TGTGCCAGCAGCTTACAAGCAACCGGGGAGCTGTTTTTT.

This clonotype was seen a handful of times. A much larger clone is a single base away; this may be a read error. The chain is built from TRBV5-6 and TRBJ2-7; D gene unclear. CDR1 is SGHDT and CDR2 is YYEEEE in the germline V gene. The CDR3 is made up of 15 amino acids. The CDR3 nucleotides are TGTGTCAGCAGCCCTGGGTTCGACAATATCTACAAGCAGTACTTC. It yields the protein CVSSPGFDNIYKQYF.

The table lists this clonotype with a count of one. Since no conserved phenylalanine or tryptophan closes the CDR3, a read error is the likely cause. This chain joins TRBV7-9 and TRBJ1-1, with a tentative D call TRBD1 (5 bases). The CDR3 runs 14 residues. Per the germline V gene, CDR1 is SEHNR and CDR2 is FQNEAQ (reference sequence). CDR3 sequence: CASSLISGSTEAFI. The CDR3, as DNA: TGTGCTAGCAGCTTAATATCAGGGAGCACTGAAGCTTTCATT.

This clonotype is judged large. The chain employs TRBV4-1 and TRBJ2-7, with D possibly being TRBD2 (6 bases). From germline, CDR1 is MGHRA and CDR2 YSYEKL. The germline V and J ends were trimmed by 0 bases and 3 bases, with 12 bases remaining between them. The CDR3 spans 15 residues. The CDR3 DNA sequence: TGCGCCAGCAGCCAAGATTTGGGAGGTGGCTACGAGCAGTACTTC. Translated, it gives CASSQDLGGGYEQYF.

The sample holds a few counts of this clonotype. V usage is TRBV11-1 and J usage is TRBJ2-1; TRBD2 aligns across 12 bases. Germline-derived CDR1 and CDR2 are SGHAT and FQDESV (reference sequence). The ends lost 11 bases at V and 15 bases at J; junction bases unmatched: 17. This CDR3 comprises 14 residues. CDR3 DNA sequence: TGTGCCGACAGCTTAGCTAGCGGGAGGGCCGTCCTGTTCTTC. It codes for CADSLASGRAVLFF.

Points on this clonotype: This CDR3 fails to terminate in the conserved phenylalanine or tryptophan, so it likely reflects a read error. V is TRBV29-1 and J is TRBJ2-1; maybe TRBD2 (5 bases). The ends were cut back, 6 bases at V and 7 bases at J, with 13 bases in the middle. Germline V gene data show CDR1 as SQVTM and CDR2 as ANQGSEA. The CDR3 is 12 amino acids. DNA for the CDR3: TGCAGCGTCCGACAAGGAGGTAATGAGCAGTTCTTA. This encodes CSVRQGGNEQFL.

With respect to this clonotype: A much larger clone is a single base away; this may be a read error. The chain employs TRBV29-1 and TRBJ2-4, with TRBD2 matching 9 bases. This CDR3 comprises 14 residues. Germline V gives CDR1 SQVTM, CDR2 ANQGSEA. In DNA form, the CDR3 reads TGCAGCGTCGCCTCTAGCGGGATGAGGGACATTCATTACTTC. Its translation is CSVASSGMRDIHYF.

In the case of this clonotype: This may come from a read error, since a much larger clone is one base off. The V call is TRBV7-9, the J call TRBJ1-2; the D gene is possibly TRBD1 (5 bases). The germline gives CDR1 SEHNR, CDR2 FQNEAQ (reference sequence). CDR3 size: 13 residues. CDR3 amino acids: CASSARDYYGYAF. The CDR3 nucleotides read TGTGCCAGCAGCGCAAGGGACTACTATGGCTACGCCTTC.

As concerns this clonotype: Since the CDR3 does not end with the conserved phenylalanine or tryptophan, this likely comes from a read error. The chain recombines TRBV4-2 with TRBJ2-7; TRBD2 might be the D (5 bases). CDR3 size: 14 residues. Germline V CDR1 and CDR2: LGHNA, YNFKEQ. This CDR3 is CTSSPGMGNYEQYL. CDR3 bases: TGTACCAGCAGCCCCGGGATGGGTAACTACGAGCAGTACCTC.

In this sample, this clonotype turned up a few times. This sequence joins TRBV27 and TRBJ1-1; a weak D match, TRBD1 (6 bases). V dropped 6 bases and J dropped 8 bases, with 13 bases sitting between them. The CDR3 is 12 amino acids. Germline V gene data show CDR1 as MNHEY and CDR2 as SMNVEV (reference sequence). The CDR3 DNA reads TGTGCCAGCAGGACGGGGGCCGGGGAAGCTTTCTTT. Translated, it gives CASRTGAGEAFF.

With respect to this clonotype: Relative to the germline gene, one junction end is altered; a read error may explain this. CDR3 bases: TGTGCCAGCAGCCCGAAAGGGGGTCGCATCGAGGAGTACTTC. Translated, it gives CASSPKGGRIEEYF. The V gene is TRBV6-2 or TRBV6-3, the J gene TRBJ2-7; possibly TRBD1 for D (6 bases). This CDR3 region has 14 residues. Looked up from germline, CDR1 is MNHEY and CDR2 is SVGEGT.

This chain links TRBV6-6 with TRBJ2-2; the D gene is possibly TRBD2 (6 bases). The CDR3 is 19 residues long. The germline gives CDR1 MNHNY, CDR2 SVGAGI (reference sequence). Here the CDR3 DNA reads TGTGTCTGCAAATACTCGTTTATCATAGGAGGGACCGACACCGGGGAGCTGTTTTTT. Translating gives CVCKYSFIIGGTDTGELFF.

Details on this clonotype: Since the CDR3 does not end with the conserved phenylalanine or tryptophan, this likely comes from a read error. The limits of the CDR3 on the DNA are not certain, so only TCRdb's listed CDR3 is given. J is TRBJ1-2 and V is TRBV4-2. Ends included, the CDR3 has 14 residues. Germline CDR1 is LGHNA and CDR2 is YNFKEQ. CDR3 protein: CASSALDGNYGYTL.

About this clonotype: The junction departs from the called germline gene at one end, perhaps through a read error. The rearrangement joins TRBV5-6 to TRBJ2-5; no definite D call. From germline, CDR1 is SGHDT and CDR2 YYEEEE. CDR3 length equals 14 residues. Written as DNA, the CDR3 is TGTGCCAGCAGCTTGGAGGCTAGTCAAGAGATCCAGTACTTC. It encodes CASSLEASQEIQYF.

The sample holds a few counts of this clonotype. At one boundary the junction diverges from the germline segment, which might be a read error. The gene calls are TRBV11-2 and TRBJ2-7; 15 bases line up with TRBD2. CDR1 SGHAT and CDR2 FQNNGV come from the germline V gene. This CDR3 spans 17 amino acids. The CDR3 DNA follows: TGTGCCAGCAGCTTTCGGACTAGCGGGAGGGCCGACTACGAGCAGTGCTTC. Protein: CASSFRTSGRADYEQCF.

Comments on this clonotype: This may stem from a read error, because a much larger clone lies one nucleotide away. The CDR3 end shows no conserved phenylalanine or tryptophan, and so a read error is likely. J is TRBJ1-1 and V is TRBV14, with 8 nucleotides matching TRBD1. Germline V gene sequence: CDR1 SGHDN, CDR2 FVKESK. CDR3 length: 13 residues. V trimming: 1 base; J trimming: 8 bases; junction bases outside the gene matches: 3. Written as DNA, the CDR3 is TGTGCCAGCAGCCAAGGACAGGGGATAGAAGCTTTCTCT. Encoded protein: CASSQGQGIEAFS.

A word on this clonotype: The germline gene is not matched at one end of the junction; a read error may be the cause. The chain carries TRBV6-6 and TRBJ1-1; perhaps TRBD1 as D (5 bases). From germline, CDR1 is MNHNY and CDR2 SVGAGI (reference sequence). This CDR3 contains 14 residues. The CDR3 protein is CTSSYLGHNTGAFF. CDR3 DNA: TGTACCAGCAGTTACCTTGGACACAACACTGGAGCTTTCTTT.

V gene TRBV10-3 combines with J gene TRBJ1-2; a possible D gene is TRBD1 (5 bases). CDR3 size: 13 residues. Germline CDR1 is ENHRY and CDR2 is SYGVKD. V was trimmed by 6 bases and J by 3 bases, leaving 11 bases between them. CDR3 sequence reads: CAIRVDRDYGYTF. Written as DNA, the CDR3 is TGTGCCATCAGAGTCGACAGAGACTATGGCTACACCTTC.

In the case of this clonotype: The conserved closing phenylalanine or tryptophan is absent in this CDR3, likely reflecting a read error. The chain employs TRBV12-3 or TRBV12-4 and TRBJ2-6; D call uncertain. The CDR3 spans 13 residues. CDR3 protein: CTSTISGANVLTL. The DNA for the CDR3 is TGTACCAGCACCATCTCTGGGGCCAACGTCCTGACTTTG.

With respect to this clonotype: A read error may account for a junction end that differs from germline. The chain uses TRBV6-5 and TRBJ1-4, with a tentative D call TRBD1 (5 bases). This CDR3 is 15 amino acids long. Germline lookup yields CDR1 MNHEY and CDR2 SVGAGI. Here the CDR3 reads CASSYSRGKGEKLFF. CDR3 coding DNA: TGTGCCAGTAGTTACTCGAGGGGCAAGGGGGAAAAACTGTTTTTT.